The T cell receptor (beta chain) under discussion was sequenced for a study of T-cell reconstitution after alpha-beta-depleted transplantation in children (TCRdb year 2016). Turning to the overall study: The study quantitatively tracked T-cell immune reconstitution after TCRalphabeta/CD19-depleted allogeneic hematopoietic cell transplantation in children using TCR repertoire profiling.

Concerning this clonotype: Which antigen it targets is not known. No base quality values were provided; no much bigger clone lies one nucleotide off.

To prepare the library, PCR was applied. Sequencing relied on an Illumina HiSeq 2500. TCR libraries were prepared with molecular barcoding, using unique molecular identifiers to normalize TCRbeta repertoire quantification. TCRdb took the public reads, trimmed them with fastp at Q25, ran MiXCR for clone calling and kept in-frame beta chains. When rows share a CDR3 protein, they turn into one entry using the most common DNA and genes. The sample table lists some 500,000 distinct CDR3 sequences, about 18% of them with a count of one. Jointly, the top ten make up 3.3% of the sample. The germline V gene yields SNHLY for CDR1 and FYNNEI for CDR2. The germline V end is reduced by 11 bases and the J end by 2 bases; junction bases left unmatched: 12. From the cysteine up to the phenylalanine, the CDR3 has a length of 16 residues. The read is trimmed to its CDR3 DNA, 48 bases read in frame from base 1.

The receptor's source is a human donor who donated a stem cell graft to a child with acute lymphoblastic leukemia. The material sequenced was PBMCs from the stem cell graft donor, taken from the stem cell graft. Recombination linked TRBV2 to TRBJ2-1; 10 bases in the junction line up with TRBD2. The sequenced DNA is TGTGCCGGAGGGCTAGCGGGAGAGGCGGCCTACAATGAGCAGTTCTTC. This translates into CAGGLAGEAAYNEQFF.